These 17 T cell receptor beta chains came from one sample sequenced in a study of cytomegalovirus exposure and HLA in healthy donors. With 60 Vbeta and 13 Jbeta primers, the PCR was carried out. Clones were sequenced by immunoSEQ multiplex PCR, and TCRdb holds only the in-frame ones, with some missing. The sample records over 30,000 clones, 65% to 75% being singletons. Material: PBMCs. Receptors were obtained from a man over 45 in good health and CMV-seropositive.

The gene calls are TRBV29-1 and TRBJ2-7; no firm D call. The CDR3 has 14 amino acids. The germline CDR1 and CDR2 sequences are SQVTM and ANQGSEA. V was shortened by 0 bases and J by 0 bases, with 9 bases between the two germline ends. The CDR3 DNA reads as TGCAGCGTTGAAGATGGGCCTTCCTCCTACGAGCAGTACTTC. This gives the protein CSVEDGPSSYEQYF.

The rearrangement uses TRBV9 and TRBJ2-2; 9 bases align to TRBD1. The CDR3 runs to 15 residues. From germline, CDR1 is SGDLS and CDR2 YYNGEE. V dropped 4 bases and J dropped 2; count of bases not matched to a gene: 3. CDR3 in DNA: TGTGCCAGCAGCATGGACAGGGGAAACACCGGGGAGCTGTTTTTT. Translated: CASSMDRGNTGELFF.

The chain has TRBV30 and TRBJ2-1, with 7 bases matching TRBD2. The J segment lost 7 bases and the V segment lost 1 base, leaving 4 bases of the junction unmatched. This CDR3 has 13 residues. CDR1 is GTSNPN, CDR2 SVGIG, per germline (reference sequence). This chain's CDR3 is CAWSAGTMNEQFF. The CDR3 nucleotides read TGTGCCTGGAGTGCGGGGACTATGAATGAGCAGTTCTTC.

This chain connects TRBV18 to TRBJ1-5, with 10 bases matching TRBD1. Germline values: CDR1 KGHSH, CDR2 LQKENI. The CDR3 loop spans 15 amino acids. The junction had 3 bases not matched to a gene; V was cut back by 0 bases and J by 7 bases. The CDR3 DNA reads as TGTGCCAGCTCACCACCGGGACAGGGGAACCAGCCCCAGCATTTT. This sequence encodes CASSPPGQGNQPQHF.

The rearrangement links TRBV10-1 to TRBJ2-2, with D uncertain. The germline V gene has CDR1 WNHNN and CDR2 SYGVQD (reference sequence). The CDR3 totals 13 residues. The V end lost 3 bases, the J end lost 3 bases, and 5 bases lay between the germline ends. The CDR3 loop reads CASSDPDTGELFF. CDR3 nucleotide sequence: TGCGCCAGCAGTGACCCCGACACCGGGGAGCTGTTTTTT.

The count of this clone is one. V usage is TRBV7-9 and J usage is TRBJ2-1, with D perhaps matching TRBD2 (6 bases). CDR1 is SEHNR, CDR2 FQNEAQ, per germline (reference sequence). The CDR3 is 12 residues long. Trimming shortened V by 2 bases and J by 10 bases, and 9 bases separated the two germline ends. The CDR3 spells CASSLSGGEQFF. The CDR3 nucleotides are TGTGCCAGCAGCTTAAGTGGGGGGGAGCAGTTCTTC.

The chain employs TRBV5-1 and TRBJ2-1; D remains unclear. V shed 0 bases and J shed 13 bases, with 17 bases lying between them. This CDR3 is 14 amino acids long. CDR1 SGHRS and CDR2 YFSETQ come from the germline V gene. In DNA, the CDR3 is TGCGCCAGCAGCTTGGCCACTCAGCGTCGTCGACAGTTCTTC. This encodes CASSLATQRRRQFF.

This clone showed up just once. The chain combines TRBV30 with TRBJ1-1, with 8 positions matching TRBD1. Germline CDR1 is GTSNPN and CDR2 is SVGIG (reference sequence). CDR3 length: 11 amino acids. After removal of 5 bases from V and 11 bases from J, the junction contained 7 bases not matched to a gene. CDR3 bases: TGTGCCTGGGAGGACAGGGCGCGGGCTTTCTTT. It yields the protein CAWEDRARAFF.

In this sample, this clone turned up a few times. The chain is built from TRBV6-5 and TRBJ1-1; D unresolved. V lost 1 base and J lost 1, with 4 bases in between. Germline CDR1 MNHEY, CDR2 SVGAGI. The CDR3 totals 13 residues. CDR3 sequence (DNA): TGTGCCAGCAGTTACTTCGGGAACACTGAAGCTTTCTTT. It yields the protein CASSYFGNTEAFF.

This chain joins TRBV4-1 and TRBJ2-1, with D uncertain. Germline CDR1 is MGHRA and CDR2 is YSYEKL. With 0 bases removed from V and 4 bases from J, the gap between germline ends came to 13 bases. The CDR3 totals 16 residues. The CDR3 DNA reads as TGCGCCAGCAGCCAAGATCCCCGGAGATTATACAATGAGCAGTTCTTC. It codes for CASSQDPRRLYNEQFF.

J is TRBJ2-3 and V is TRBV11-3; 11 positions agree with TRBD1. Trimming removed 5 bases from V and 4 bases from J; junction bases left unmatched: 5. The germline gives CDR1 SGHNT, CDR2 YENEEA. The CDR3 covers 15 residues. For the CDR3, the DNA is TGTGCCAGCAGCAAAGGGACAGGGGGACCAGATACGCAGTATTTT. Protein product: CASSKGTGGPDTQYF.

This clone was seen more than once but under ten times. The genes are TRBV30 and TRBJ1-1; tentatively, D is TRBD1 (5 bases). The CDR3 length is 13 residues. Germline CDR1 is GTSNPN and CDR2 is SVGIG (reference sequence). The V and J ends lost 6 bases and 11 bases respectively, with 22 bases between them. The chain's CDR3 is CACQVSPGLIAFF. In nucleotides, the CDR3 is TGTGCCTGTCAAGTTTCCCCGGGACTCATCGCTTTCTTT.

The chain is built from TRBV27 and TRBJ2-7; 10 nucleotides match TRBD1. The CDR3 spans 14 residues. Germline V gene lookup returns CDR1 MNHEY and CDR2 SMNVEV (reference sequence). Losses at the gene ends were 7 bases for V and 4 bases for J; bases not matched to a gene: 7. CDR3 coding DNA: TGTGCCAGCATAAAGACAGGGGGCGGATACGAGCAGTACTTC. This codes for CASIKTGGGYEQYF.

This chain connects TRBV6-5 to TRBJ2-1; 7 bases are shared with TRBD2. Germline CDR1 MNHEY, CDR2 SVGAGI. The CDR3 is 13 residues long. Trimming took 6 bases from V and 2 from J; bases not matched to a gene: 1. CDR3 loop: CASRGLAYNEQFF. As DNA, the CDR3 is TGTGCCAGCAGAGGACTAGCCTACAATGAGCAGTTCTTC.

The chain's CDR3 is CAWSPTGDGGYTF. CDR3 DNA: TGTGCCTGGAGTCCCACAGGGGATGGCGGCTACACCTTC. This chain uses TRBV30 with TRBJ1-2, with 7 bases aligning to TRBD1. This CDR3 comprises 13 residues. V shed 2 bases, J shed 8 bases, and the junction held 8 bases outside the gene matches. The germline CDR1 and CDR2 sequences are GTSNPN and SVGIG (reference sequence).

This clone was counted only a few times. The J gene is TRBJ1-2, the V gene TRBV13; D ambiguous. The CDR3 has 13 amino acids. V dropped 4 bases and J dropped 1 base, with 7 bases sitting between them. The germline CDR1 and CDR2 sequences are PRHDT and FYEKMQ (reference sequence). The DNA for the CDR3 is TGTGCCAGCAGCTCGACATATAACTATGGCTACACCTTC. This encodes CASSSTYNYGYTF.

The chain joins TRBV9 to TRBJ1-2; no clear D. This CDR3 has 14 amino acids. The V end was cut by 4 bases, the J end by 0 bases, with 10 bases between. Germline V gene sequence: CDR1 SGDLS, CDR2 YYNGEE. The CDR3 region is CASSPRVANYGYTF. The CDR3 DNA is TGTGCCAGCAGCCCCCGGGTCGCTAACTATGGCTACACCTTC.